This TCR beta chain was observed in a study of cytotoxic CD8 clonotypes in ibrutinib-treated CLL. Study summary: Of a cohort that held about a dozen relapsed/refractory and fewer than 16 treatment-naive patients, around 18 were IGHV unmutated. The sample average was 255,043 productive templates and roughly 90,000 productive rearrangements.

Assay used: immunoSEQ multiplex PCR; TCRdb lists only in-frame clones, some missing. The sample holds approximately 350,000 clones, 67% seen once. Trimming cost V 2 bases and J 6 bases; bases outside gene matches: 4. The CDR3 consists of 14 residues. Germline CDR1 reads SGHNT; CDR2 reads YYREEE (reference sequence). Cryopreserved PBMCs yielded around 2 micrograms of genomic DNA for TCR beta libraries. The gene calls are TRBV5-4 and TRBJ2-7; TRBD1 matches at 11 bases. The receptor was isolated from a human donor with chronic lymphocytic leukemia. The input for sequencing was PBMCs, taken after 36 months of ibrutinib treatment. CDR3 sequence reads: CASSFGTGGLEQYF. The DNA of the CDR3 is TGTGCCAGCAGCTTCGGGACAGGGGGGCTCGAGCAGTACTTC.